Described below is a single T cell receptor beta chain sequence and its context. This sample stems from a study of CD8 T cells in Susac syndrome. RNA in amounts of roughly 0.5 to 1 ug was reverse transcribed with random hexamers. Amplification of the TCR beta CDR3 was carried out by immunoSEQ multiplex PCR, which spanned a total of 54 Vbeta and 13 Jbeta segments. One entry per CDR3 protein results from TCRdb running MiXCR on the immunoSEQ multiplex PCR reads. The profile shows approximately 120,000 distinct CDR3 sequences, 92% of them singletons. V shed 0 bases, J shed 9 bases, and the junction held 7 bases outside the gene matches. The length of the CDR3 is 14 residues. Germline values: CDR1 DFQATT, CDR2 SNEGSKA (reference sequence).

The receptor was derived from a human donor in good health. The rearrangement uses TRBV20-1 and TRBJ2-1, with 8 positions matching TRBD2. Sequenced: CD4+ T cells from PBMCs. The CDR3 region is CSARDPGGPVEQFF. In DNA form, the CDR3 reads TGCAGTGCTAGAGATCCGGGGGGGCCGGTTGAGCAGTTCTTC.